The 32 T cell receptor beta chains in this list originate from one sample, sequenced in a study of spatial heterogeneity in lung cancer. TCRdb re-derived calls from the 5' RACE reads in MiXCR, one entry per CDR3 protein. This table has 50,000 to 60,000 distinct CDR3 sequences, roughly 7.4% appearing once. The time point denotes: blood at routine non-recurrence follow-up after resection. Whole RNA came from tumor, nontumor lung or frozen PBMC and was sequenced without being sorted. The specimen was PBMCs, collected at follow-up. The source is a female donor with early-stage non-small cell lung cancer.

At least ten counts were recorded for this clonotype. The rearrangement joins TRBV2 to TRBJ2-2; no definite D call. The CDR3 is made up of 13 amino acids. Trimming left V 6 bases short and J 0 bases short, with 5 bases between. CDR1 and CDR2 (germline): SNHLY, FYNNEI. CDR3 residues: CASRRTNTGELFF. The CDR3 region has the DNA TGTGCCAGCAGGAGGACGAACACCGGGGAGCTGTTTTTT.

The genes are TRBV5-1 and TRBJ1-1, with D possibly matching TRBD1 (6 bases). This CDR3 has 13 residues. Germline CDR1 reads SGHRS; CDR2 reads YFSETQ. V was pared by 2 bases and J by 5 bases, with 10 bases between. The DNA of the CDR3 is TGCGCCAGCAGCTTTGGGGGCGAAACTGAAGCTTTCTTT. Translating it yields CASSFGGETEAFF. Combining the CDR3 with reference TRBV5-1 and TRBJ1-1 gives the whole variable domain KAGVTQTPRYLIKTRGQQVTLSCSPISGHRSVSWYQQTPGQGLQFLFEYFSETQRNKGNFPGRFSGRQFSNSRSEMNVSTLELGDSALYLCASSFGGETEAFFGQGTRLTVV.

The chain joins TRBV7-2 to TRBJ1-6; D possibly corresponds to TRBD1 (5 bases). The germline V gene encodes CDR1 SGHTA and CDR2 FQGNSA. CDR3 length equals 15 residues. Deletions cut 2 bases from V and 9 bases from J, with 14 bases between. CDR3 loop: CASSLHGQASSPLHF. In DNA form, the CDR3 reads TGTGCCAGCAGCTTACACGGACAAGCAAGTTCACCCCTCCACTTT.

At least ten counts were recorded for this clonotype. The chain combines TRBV12-3 or TRBV12-4 with TRBJ1-2; maybe TRBD1 (6 bases). Trimming shortened V by 5 bases and J by 2 bases, and 9 bases separated the two germline ends. This CDR3 comprises 13 residues. The CDR3: CASSGQPNYGYTF. CDR3 coding DNA: TGTGCCAGCAGTGGACAGCCCAACTATGGCTACACCTTC.

This clonotype was seen many times. The chain uses TRBV27 and TRBJ2-7; D unresolved. Trimming removed 4 bases from V and 2 bases from J, with 18 bases in between. CDR3 size: 16 residues. Germline CDR1 is MNHEY and CDR2 is SMNVEV (reference sequence). Here the CDR3 DNA reads TGTGCCAGCAGTTATCGAAGCGACCCAATACCCTACGAGCAGTACTTC. It specifies CASSYRSDPIPYEQYF.

This clonotype was counted a few times. The genes are TRBV10-1 and TRBJ2-7, with 11 bases that match TRBD1. Germline CDR1 WNHNN, CDR2 SYGVQD (reference sequence). V was pared by 6 bases and J by 6 bases, with 7 bases of the junction left unmatched. This CDR3 has 14 amino acids. CDR3 loop: CASRERTGGGEQYF. In DNA, the CDR3 is TGCGCCAGCAGAGAACGGACAGGGGGCGGCGAGCAGTACTTC.

This clonotype appeared many times. This chain joins TRBV20-1 and TRBJ2-7, with TRBD2 matching 8 bases. Germline V gives CDR1 DFQATT, CDR2 SNEGSKA (reference sequence). J gave up 3 bases and V 6 bases, and 10 bases lay outside the gene matches. This CDR3 has 14 residues. This CDR3 is CSAPAGRGVYEQYF. For the CDR3, the DNA is TGCAGTGCCCCCGCCGGGCGGGGGGTCTACGAGCAGTACTTC.

This clonotype occurred many times. In nucleotides, the CDR3 is TGTGCCAGCAGCCCGGACATCGCTGGAAACACCATATATTTT. Its protein is CASSPDIAGNTIYF. The chain joins TRBV7-9 to TRBJ1-3; D is perhaps TRBD1 (5 bases). Germline CDR1 is SEHNR and CDR2 is FQNEAQ (reference sequence). V was cut by 5 bases and J by 2 bases, with 10 bases left in between. This CDR3 is built from 14 residues.

This clonotype was seen repeatedly, ten times or more. The V gene is TRBV6-1, the J gene TRBJ2-1; 9 bases map to TRBD2. Germline CDR1 reads MNHNS; CDR2 reads SASEGT. Unmatched junction bases numbered 10, after V lost 4 bases and J lost 9 bases. The CDR3 totals 15 residues. Written as DNA, the CDR3 is TGTGCCAGCAGTGTCCCTAGCGGGGTGGGAGGTGAGCAGTTCTTC. It codes for CASSVPSGVGGEQFF.

This clonotype has only a few counts. The rearrangement links TRBV27 to TRBJ2-1, with TRBD1 matching over 8 bases. The CDR3 contains 16 residues. CDR1 is MNHEY and CDR2 is SMNVEV in the germline V gene (reference sequence). The ends lost 5 bases at V and 5 bases at J; junction bases unmatched: 11. The CDR3 coding sequence is TGTGCCAGCAGTACCCGACAGGGGACCATTAACAATGAGCAGTTCTTC. It yields the protein CASSTRQGTINNEQFF.

This clonotype was observed many times. The V call is TRBV29-1, the J call TRBJ2-1, with a possible D match to TRBD2 (5 bases). V lost 4 bases to trimming and J lost 6 bases, with 16 bases between them. Germline V gene data show CDR1 as SQVTM and CDR2 as ANQGSEA. The CDR3 is 14 amino acids. As DNA, the CDR3 is TGCAGCGTTGTGATGGGAGTTACGGTCAATGAGCAGTTCTTC. Its protein is CSVVMGVTVNEQFF.

This clonotype turned up a few times. The V and J genes are TRBV12-3 or TRBV12-4 and TRBJ1-1, with TRBD1 matching 10 bases. This CDR3 region has 14 residues. V lost 5 bases, J lost 7 bases, and 7 bases stayed unmatched. The CDR3 DNA sequence: TGTGCCAGCAGTCCTGGGACAGGGGACATTGAAGCTTTCTTT. It specifies CASSPGTGDIEAFF.

In the case of this clonotype: This sequence may be a read error, since a much larger clone differs from it by one base. This chain links TRBV12-3 or TRBV12-4 with TRBJ1-2, with a tentative D call TRBD1 (6 bases). CDR3 length equals 15 residues. The V end was cut by 10 bases, the J end by 2 bases, with 20 bases between. As DNA, the CDR3 is TGTGCCAACACTCCCTTCGACAGGATAAACTATGGCTACACCTTC. Amino acid sequence: CANTPFDRINYGYTF.

The chain is built from TRBV28 and TRBJ2-7; D remains ambiguous. The V end was cut by 5 bases, the J end by 4 bases, with 12 bases between. This CDR3 is 13 amino acids long. The germline V gene has CDR1 MDHEN and CDR2 SYDVKM. The CDR3 here is CASSMTPRYEQYF. The CDR3 region has the DNA TGTGCCAGCAGTATGACCCCCAGGTACGAGCAGTACTTC.

This clonotype was observed many times. This chain links TRBV3-1 with TRBJ2-2; D not resolved. Germline CDR1 reads LGHDT; CDR2 reads YNNKEL (reference sequence). Trimming removed 4 bases from V and 6 bases from J, with 15 bases in between. The CDR3 has 15 residues. Here the CDR3 DNA reads TGTGCCAGCAGCCCTGATGACACTATAGCCGGGGAGCTGTTTTTT. Protein sequence: CASSPDDTIAGELFF.

This clonotype was recorded many times. The gene calls are TRBV6-5 and TRBJ2-3, with D possibly called TRBD1 or TRBD2 (6 bases each). The CDR3 has 15 amino acids. Trimming removed 2 bases from V and 1 base from J, with 10 bases in between. Germline CDR1 and CDR2: MNHEY and SVGAGI. CDR3 loop: CASSYEGGGTDTQYF. CDR3 coding DNA: TGTGCCAGCAGTTACGAGGGGGGAGGCACAGATACGCAGTATTTT.

The table lists this clonotype with a few counts. This sequence joins TRBV27 and TRBJ2-7; maybe TRBD2 (6 bases). Per germline, CDR1 MNHEY and CDR2 SMNVEV (reference sequence). The V end lost 4 bases, the J end lost 1 base, and 8 bases lay between the germline ends. This CDR3 spans 13 amino acids. This chain's CDR3 is CASSSRESYEQYF. The CDR3 DNA follows: TGTGCCAGCAGTTCCCGGGAGTCCTACGAGCAGTACTTC.

The rearrangement links TRBV7-2 to TRBJ1-4, with 7 bases aligning to TRBD1. The CDR3 loop spans 12 amino acids. V was pared by 5 bases and J by 9 bases, with 3 bases of the junction left unmatched. The germline V gene encodes CDR1 SGHTA and CDR2 FQGNSA. The CDR3 coding sequence is TGTGCCAGCAGCCCAGGGGGGAAAAAACTGTTTTTT. Translation: CASSPGGKKLFF.

This clonotype showed up just a few times. V gene TRBV5-1 combines with J gene TRBJ1-4; maybe TRBD1 (6 bases). V was cut by 4 bases and J by 7 bases, with 20 bases left in between. The CDR3 contains 16 residues. Germline-derived CDR1 and CDR2 are SGHRS and YFSETQ. Here the CDR3 DNA reads TGCGCCAGCAGCCCAGTAGGGGGGCTGTTTGGTGAAAAACTGTTTTTT. Amino acid sequence: CASSPVGGLFGEKLFF.

J is TRBJ2-2 and V is TRBV28; D tentatively reads TRBD1 or TRBD2 (7 bases each). V gave up 8 bases and J gave up 6 bases, with 16 bases separating them. The germline gives CDR1 MDHEN, CDR2 SYDVKM. This CDR3 contains 14 residues. The CDR3 protein is CASGQARGAGELFF. CDR3 nucleotides: TGTGCCAGCGGACAGGCCCGGGGGGCCGGGGAGCTGTTTTTT.

This clonotype appeared many times. The J gene is TRBJ1-6, the V gene TRBV7-9; 7 bases agree with TRBD1. The V gene's germline CDR1 is SEHNR and CDR2 FQNEAQ (reference sequence). The CDR3 totals 15 residues. Unmatched junction bases numbered 6, after V lost 3 bases and J lost 7 bases. CDR3 nucleotide sequence: TGTGCCAGCAGCTTTGGGCCAGGGGGGAATTCACCCCTCCACTTT. Translating it yields CASSFGPGGNSPLHF.

The sample holds many counts of this clonotype. V usage is TRBV5-6 and J usage is TRBJ2-7; D is perhaps TRBD2 (6 bases). This CDR3 has 13 amino acids. Germline assignment: CDR1 SGHDT and CDR2 YYEEEE. The ends were cut back, 3 bases at V and 7 bases at J, with 14 bases in the middle. CDR3: CASSYGPAGEQYF. The CDR3 DNA sequence: TGTGCCAGCAGCTACGGACCGGCGGGAGAGCAGTACTTC.

This clonotype turned up a few times. The chain couples TRBV7-2 to TRBJ2-2, with a weak D call TRBD2 (5 bases). V shed 2 bases and J shed 3 bases, with 10 bases lying between them. Germline V lookup: CDR1 SGHTA, CDR2 FQGNSA. The CDR3 runs 15 residues. The CDR3 coding sequence is TGTGCCAGCAGCTTAACGGCCGGGGACACCGGGGAGCTGTTTTTT. Translation gives CASSLTAGDTGELFF.

This clonotype was counted at least ten times. The chain employs TRBV12-3 or TRBV12-4 and TRBJ2-1; D is ambiguous. The CDR3 extends over 12 amino acids. Trimming cost V 5 bases and J 7 bases, with 9 bases left between them. The CDR3 loop is CASSPRLNEQFF. CDR3 DNA sequence: TGTGCCAGCAGTCCCAGATTGAATGAGCAGTTCTTC.

V is TRBV4-1 and J is TRBJ2-7; tentative D call: TRBD1 (5 bases). Trimming pared 4 bases from V and 0 bases from J, leaving 13 bases between. The CDR3 spans 15 residues. The germline V gene encodes CDR1 MGHRA and CDR2 YSYEKL. The CDR3 spells CASSPGHGPSYEQYF. CDR3 nucleotide sequence: TGCGCCAGCAGCCCAGGGCACGGCCCCTCCTACGAGCAGTACTTC.

This clonotype was seen many times. CDR3 protein: CASSQDPRREETQYF. The CDR3 DNA is TGCGCCAGCAGCCAGGACCCACGCCGGGAAGAGACCCAGTACTTC. The chain is built from TRBV4-1 and TRBJ2-5; D is ambiguous. V was pared by 3 bases and J by 3 bases, with 14 bases between. The CDR3 runs 15 residues. Germline V CDR1 and CDR2: MGHRA, YSYEKL.

This chain connects TRBV11-1 to TRBJ1-4, with 7 nucleotides matching TRBD1. The CDR3 consists of 15 residues. Germline-derived CDR1 and CDR2 are SGHAT and FQDESV (reference sequence). Trimming took 0 bases from V and 5 from J; bases not matched to a gene: 3. The CDR3 bases are TGTGCCAGCAGCTTAGCGGGACAGAAGAATGAAAAACTGTTTTTT. It is translated as CASSLAGQKNEKLFF.

This clonotype was seen many times. V gene TRBV4-1 combines with J gene TRBJ2-1; 8 bases fit TRBD2. The CDR3 length is 16 residues. Germline assignment: CDR1 MGHRA and CDR2 YSYEKL. V dropped 1 base and J dropped 4; count of bases not matched to a gene: 6. The CDR3 DNA follows: TGCGCCAGCAGCCAAGGTCCGGCGGGGGGTTACAATGAGCAGTTCTTC. This codes for CASSQGPAGGYNEQFF.

Of note for this clonotype: One base away lies a much larger clone, so this may be a sequencing read error. V is TRBV3-1 and J is TRBJ2-7; 7 bases align to TRBD1. J lost 1 base, V lost 5 bases, and 2 bases had no gene match. This CDR3 spans 13 amino acids. Germline V gene lookup returns CDR1 LGHDT and CDR2 YNNKEL (reference sequence). The CDR3 loop reads CASSSGQSYEQYF. The CDR3 coding sequence is TGTGCCAGCAGCTCGGGACAGTCCTACGAGCAGTACTTC.

CDR3 amino acids: CASRTVNYGYTF. In nucleotides, the CDR3 is TGTGCCAGCCGGACAGTCAACTATGGCTACACCTTC. V is TRBV6-5 and J is TRBJ1-2; weak D call: TRBD1 (6 bases). Germline V gives CDR1 MNHEY, CDR2 SVGAGI. Trimming left V 8 bases short and J 2 bases short, with 9 bases between. The length of the CDR3 is 12 residues.

This clonotype was recorded at least ten times. The rearrangement joins TRBV5-1 to TRBJ2-7; D possibly corresponds to TRBD1 (7 bases). CDR3 length: 16 residues. The V gene's germline CDR1 is SGHRS and CDR2 YFSETQ. Trimming took off 2 bases at V and 3 bases at J, with 18 bases between the two ends. CDR3 in amino acids: CASSLPAGGGNYEQYF. CDR3 in DNA: TGCGCCAGCAGCTTACCTGCAGGGGGAGGCAACTACGAGCAGTACTTC.

This clonotype was counted between two and nine times. V usage is TRBV28 and J usage is TRBJ2-7; D is unresolved. Between the trimmed V and J ends, which lost 5 bases and 2 bases, there was a span of 7 bases. The germline gives CDR1 MDHEN, CDR2 SYDVKM. The CDR3 runs to 12 residues. In nucleotides, the CDR3 is TGTGCCAGCAGTCGAGGCCCCTACGAGCAGTACTTC. It translates to CASSRGPYEQYF.